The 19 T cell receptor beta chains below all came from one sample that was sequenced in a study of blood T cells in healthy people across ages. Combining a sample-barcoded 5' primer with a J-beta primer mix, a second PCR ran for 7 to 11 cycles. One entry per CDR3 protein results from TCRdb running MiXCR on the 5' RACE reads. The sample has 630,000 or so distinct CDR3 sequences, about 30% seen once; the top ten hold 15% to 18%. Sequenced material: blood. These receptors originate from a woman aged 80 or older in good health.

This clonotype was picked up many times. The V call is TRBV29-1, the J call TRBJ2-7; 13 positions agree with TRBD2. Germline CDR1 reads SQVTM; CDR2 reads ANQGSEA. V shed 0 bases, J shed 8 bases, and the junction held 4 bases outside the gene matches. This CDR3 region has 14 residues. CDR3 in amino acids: CSVEDRLAGGKQYF. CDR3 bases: TGCAGCGTTGAAGATCGACTAGCGGGGGGTAAGCAGTACTTC.

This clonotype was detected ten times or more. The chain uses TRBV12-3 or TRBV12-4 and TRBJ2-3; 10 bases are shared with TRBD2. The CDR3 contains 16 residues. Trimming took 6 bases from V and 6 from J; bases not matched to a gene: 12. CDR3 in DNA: TGTGCCAGCAGGCCAGAAAGCGGGGGGGTGTGGGATACGCAGTATTTT. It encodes CASRPESGGVWDTQYF.

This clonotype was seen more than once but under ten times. Here the CDR3 DNA reads TGTGCCAGCAGGCCGGGACTAGCAAACGCGAACACCGGGGAGCTGTTTTTT. Its protein is CASRPGLANANTGELFF. This chain joins TRBV27 and TRBJ2-2; TRBD2 matches 9 bases. The V and J ends lost 6 bases and 0 bases, in that order; junction bases with no gene match: 8. The CDR3 has 17 amino acids. From germline, CDR1 is MNHEY and CDR2 SMNVEV (reference sequence).

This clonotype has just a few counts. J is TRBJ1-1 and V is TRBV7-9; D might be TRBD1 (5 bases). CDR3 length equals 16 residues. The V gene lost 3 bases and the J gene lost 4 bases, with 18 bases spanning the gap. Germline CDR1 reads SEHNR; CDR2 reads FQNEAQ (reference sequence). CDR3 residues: CASSLAVSLGATEAFF. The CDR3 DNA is TGTGCCAGCAGCTTGGCGGTTTCATTAGGGGCCACTGAAGCTTTCTTT. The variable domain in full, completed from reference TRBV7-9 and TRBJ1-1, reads DTGVSQNPRHKITKRGQNVTFRCDPISEHNRLYWYRQTLGQGPEFLTYFQNEAQLEKSRLLSDRFSAERPKGSFSTLEIQRTEQGDSAMYLCASSLAVSLGATEAFFGQGTRLTVV.

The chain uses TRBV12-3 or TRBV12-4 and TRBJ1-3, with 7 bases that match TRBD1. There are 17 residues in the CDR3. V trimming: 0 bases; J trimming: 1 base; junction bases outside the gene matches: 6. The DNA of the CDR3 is TGTGCCAGCAGTTTAGCGCAGGGGGGGGCATCTGGAAACACCATATATTTT. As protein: CASSLAQGGASGNTIYF.

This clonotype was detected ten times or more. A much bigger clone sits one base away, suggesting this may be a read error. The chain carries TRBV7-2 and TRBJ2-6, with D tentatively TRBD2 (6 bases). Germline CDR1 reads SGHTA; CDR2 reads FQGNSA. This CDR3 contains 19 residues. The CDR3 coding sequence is TGTGCCAGCAGCTTAGAGAGGGCAAAATTTTCCGGAGGGGCCAACGTCCGGACTTTC. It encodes CASSLERAKFSGGANVRTF.

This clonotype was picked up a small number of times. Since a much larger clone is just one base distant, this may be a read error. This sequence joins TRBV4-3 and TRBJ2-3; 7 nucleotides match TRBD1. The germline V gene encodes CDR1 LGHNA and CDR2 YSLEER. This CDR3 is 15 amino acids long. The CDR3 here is CVSSQEGAETDTQYF. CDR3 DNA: TGCGTCAGCAGCCAAGAGGGGGCCGAGACAGATACGCAGTATTTT.

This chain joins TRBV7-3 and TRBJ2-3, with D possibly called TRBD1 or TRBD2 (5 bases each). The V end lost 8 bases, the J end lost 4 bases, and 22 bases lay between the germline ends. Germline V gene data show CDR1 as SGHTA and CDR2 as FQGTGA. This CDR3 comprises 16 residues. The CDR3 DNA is TGTGCCAGCGGCCTTGTCGTTGGGGGAAGCGCAGATACGCAGTATTTT. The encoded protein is CASGLVVGGSADTQYF. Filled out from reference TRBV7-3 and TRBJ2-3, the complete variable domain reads GAGVSQTPSNKVTEKGKYVELRCDPISGHTALYWYRQSLGQGPEFLIYFQGTGAADDSGLPNDRFFAVRPEGSVSTLKIQRTERGDSAVYLCASGLVVGGSADTQYFGPGTRLTVL.

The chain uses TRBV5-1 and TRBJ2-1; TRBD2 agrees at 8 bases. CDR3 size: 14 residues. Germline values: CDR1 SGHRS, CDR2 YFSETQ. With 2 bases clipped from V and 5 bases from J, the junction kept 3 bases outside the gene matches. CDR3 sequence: CASSFGGGNNEQFF. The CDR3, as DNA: TGCGCCAGCAGCTTCGGGGGGGGAAACAATGAGCAGTTCTTC.

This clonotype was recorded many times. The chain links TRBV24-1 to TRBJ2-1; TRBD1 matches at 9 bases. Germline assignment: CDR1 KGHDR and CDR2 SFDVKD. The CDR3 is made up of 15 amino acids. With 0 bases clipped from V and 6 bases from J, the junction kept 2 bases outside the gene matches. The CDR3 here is CATSDLQGQGNEQFF. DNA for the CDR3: TGTGCCACCAGTGATTTGCAGGGACAGGGCAATGAGCAGTTCTTC.

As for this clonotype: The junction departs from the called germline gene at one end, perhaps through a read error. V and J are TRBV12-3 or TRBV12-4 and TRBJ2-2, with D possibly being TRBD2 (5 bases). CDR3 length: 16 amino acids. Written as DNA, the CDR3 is TGTGCCAGCAGTGGATCCTTTACGCCGAACACCGGGGAGCGGTTTTTT. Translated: CASSGSFTPNTGERFF.

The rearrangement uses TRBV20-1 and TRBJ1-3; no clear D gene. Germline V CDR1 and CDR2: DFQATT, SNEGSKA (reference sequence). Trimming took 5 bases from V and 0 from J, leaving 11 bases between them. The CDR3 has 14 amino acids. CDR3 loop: CSALGWDSGNTIYF. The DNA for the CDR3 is TGCAGTGCTCTAGGATGGGACTCTGGAAACACCATATATTTT.

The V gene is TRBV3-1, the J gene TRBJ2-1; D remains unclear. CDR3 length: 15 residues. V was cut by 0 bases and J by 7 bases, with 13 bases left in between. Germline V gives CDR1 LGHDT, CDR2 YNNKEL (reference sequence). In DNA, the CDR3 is TGTGCCAGCAGCCAAGAGGGGTCGCCGGTTAATGAGCAGTTCTTC. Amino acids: CASSQEGSPVNEQFF.

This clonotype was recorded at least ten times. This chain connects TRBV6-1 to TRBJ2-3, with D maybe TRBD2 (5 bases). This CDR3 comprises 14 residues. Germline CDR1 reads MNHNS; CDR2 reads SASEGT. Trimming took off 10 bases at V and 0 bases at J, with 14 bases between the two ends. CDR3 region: CAIKVSGSTDTQYF. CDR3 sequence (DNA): TGTGCCATCAAGGTCAGCGGTAGCACAGATACGCAGTATTTT.

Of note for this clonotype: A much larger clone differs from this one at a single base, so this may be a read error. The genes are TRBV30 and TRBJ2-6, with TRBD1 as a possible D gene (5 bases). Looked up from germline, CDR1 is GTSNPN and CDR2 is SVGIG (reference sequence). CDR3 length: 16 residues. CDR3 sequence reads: CAWSAVGPSGANVRTF. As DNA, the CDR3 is TGTGCCTGGAGTGCCGTAGGGCCATCTGGGGCCAACGTCCGGACTTTC. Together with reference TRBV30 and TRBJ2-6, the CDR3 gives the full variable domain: SQTIHQWPATLVQPVGSPLSLECTVEGTSNPNLYWYRQAAGRGLQLLFYSVGIGQISSEVPQNLSASRPQDRQFILSSKKLLLSDSGFYLCAWSAVGPSGANVRTFGAGSRLTVL.

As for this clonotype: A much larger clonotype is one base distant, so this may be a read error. The CDR3 spells CASSLGPLPIGYEQYF. CDR3 bases: TGTGCCAGCAGCTTGGGCCCCCTTCCTATCGGGTACGAGCAGTACTTC. V usage is TRBV5-6 and J usage is TRBJ2-7; D is unresolved. Germline-derived CDR1 and CDR2 are SGHDT and YYEEEE. The CDR3 runs to 16 residues. The V and J ends lost 0 bases and 4 bases respectively, with 17 bases between them.

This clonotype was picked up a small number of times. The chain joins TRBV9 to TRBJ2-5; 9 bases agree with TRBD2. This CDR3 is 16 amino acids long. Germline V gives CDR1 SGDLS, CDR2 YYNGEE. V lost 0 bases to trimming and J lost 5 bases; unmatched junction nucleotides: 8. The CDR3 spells CASSVVGGLAGETQYF. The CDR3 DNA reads TGTGCCAGCAGCGTAGTTGGGGGACTAGCTGGGGAGACCCAGTACTTC.

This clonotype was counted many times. Here the CDR3 reads CASSTGVTRDGYTF. CDR3 DNA sequence: TGCGCCAGTTCAACAGGGGTGACCCGAGATGGCTACACCTTC. This chain joins TRBV5-1 and TRBJ1-2; 7 nucleotides match TRBD1. Trimming cost V 8 bases and J 6 bases; bases outside gene matches: 13. Germline V gives CDR1 SGHRS, CDR2 YFSETQ. This CDR3 has 14 amino acids.

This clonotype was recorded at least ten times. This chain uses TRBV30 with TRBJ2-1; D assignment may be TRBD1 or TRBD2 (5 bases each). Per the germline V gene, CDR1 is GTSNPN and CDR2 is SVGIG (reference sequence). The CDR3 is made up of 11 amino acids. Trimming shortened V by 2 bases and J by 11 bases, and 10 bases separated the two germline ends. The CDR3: CAWSSRDQQFF. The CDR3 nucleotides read TGTGCCTGGAGTTCCCGGGACCAGCAGTTCTTC.